A single sample is the source of the 12 T cell receptor beta chains below, sequenced in a study of cytomegalovirus exposure and HLA in healthy donors. Primers: 60 Vbeta forward and 13 Jbeta reverse. Assay used: immunoSEQ multiplex PCR; TCRdb lists only in-frame clones, some missing. This table holds some 130,000 clones, about 80% found once. Sequencing input: PBMCs. These TCRs come from a man in his forties in good health and CMV-seropositive.

The chain recombines TRBV7-3 with TRBJ2-5, with D maybe TRBD1 (6 bases). This CDR3 is built from 14 residues. Germline lookup yields CDR1 SGHTA and CDR2 FQGTGA. Trimming left V 5 bases short and J 4 bases short, with 14 bases between. CDR3 nucleotide sequence: TGTGCCAGCAGCCTACAGGGTTGGGGAGAGACCCAGTACTTC. Protein product: CASSLQGWGETQYF.

V is TRBV29-1 and J is TRBJ2-3, with 7 positions matching TRBD2. This CDR3 has 13 amino acids. The germline V gene encodes CDR1 SQVTM and CDR2 ANQGSEA. With V trimmed by 7 bases and J by 6 bases, 10 bases remained unmatched. In nucleotides, the CDR3 is TGCAGCGGCGACGGGGGGAATCGCGATACGCAGTATTTT. This translates into CSGDGGNRDTQYF.

This chain uses TRBV7-8 with TRBJ1-2; a weak D match, TRBD1 (6 bases). V was clipped by 9 bases and J by 8 bases, with 16 bases between them. CDR1 is SGHVS and CDR2 is FQNEAQ in the germline V gene. The CDR3 consists of 12 residues. CDR3 DNA: TGTGCCAGTACTAACACTGGGGGCGGCTACACCTTC. This encodes CASTNTGGGYTF.

The rearrangement joins TRBV16 to TRBJ2-6; 10 nucleotides match TRBD1. Trimming removed 4 bases from V and 3 bases from J; junction bases left unmatched: 3. Germline V gene data show CDR1 as KGHSY and CDR2 as FQNENV. The CDR3 is 16 residues long. DNA of the CDR3: TGTGCCAGCAGCCCGACAGGGGGCGGTGGGGCCAACGTCCTGACTTTC. This gives the protein CASSPTGGGGANVLTF.

The chain employs TRBV21-1 and TRBJ1-5. TRBV21-1 has pseudogene status. The CDR3 sequence is 15 residues long. The CDR3 sequence: CASASGDLRNQPQHF. CDR3 nucleotide sequence: TGTGCCAGCGCCTCGGGGGACCTCCGCAATCAGCCCCAGCATTTT.

The chain carries TRBV6-5 and TRBJ1-1; tentative D call: TRBD1 (5 bases). V lost 7 bases and J 4 bases, leaving 13 bases between the germline ends. The CDR3 runs to 13 residues. Germline V lookup: CDR1 MNHEY, CDR2 SVGAGI. The CDR3 loop reads CASIPQAGTEAFF. CDR3 sequence (DNA): TGTGCCAGCATCCCACAGGCAGGCACTGAAGCTTTCTTT.

The V call is TRBV6-5, the J call TRBJ2-3, with 10 bases fitting TRBD1. Per the germline V gene, CDR1 is MNHEY and CDR2 is SVGAGI. The V gene end was trimmed by 6 bases and the J gene end by 4 bases; junction bases not matched to a gene: 4. The length of the CDR3 is 14 residues. CDR3: CASRRTGGPDTQYF. CDR3 nucleotide sequence: TGTGCCAGCAGGAGGACAGGGGGACCAGATACGCAGTATTTT.

This chain connects TRBV4-1 to TRBJ2-7, with 11 bases that match TRBD2. Germline-derived CDR1 and CDR2 are MGHRA and YSYEKL. CDR3 length equals 16 residues. Germline trimming cut 4 bases from V and 2 bases from J; bases unmatched to any gene: 7. The CDR3 sequence: CASSRQLAGDAYEQYF. CDR3 nucleotide sequence: TGCGCCAGCAGCCGCCAACTAGCGGGAGATGCCTACGAGCAGTACTTC.

This clone was seen a single time. The chain uses TRBV9 and TRBJ1-2; D remains unclear. This CDR3 is built from 12 residues. Trimming took 4 bases from V and 1 from J, leaving 5 bases between them. The germline V gene has CDR1 SGDLS and CDR2 YYNGEE. The CDR3 reads CASSPLNYGYTF. The DNA for the CDR3 is TGTGCCAGCAGCCCTCTTAACTATGGCTACACCTTC.

The V gene is TRBV4-1, the J gene TRBJ2-5; D is unresolved. Gene TRBJ2-7 matches the end of the DNA better, so the J call may be wrong. Germline V gene data show CDR1 as MGHRA and CDR2 as YSYEKL. The CDR3 has 16 amino acids. The CDR3 sequence is CASSQVTRGTGYEQYF. DNA for the CDR3: TGCGCCAGCAGCCAAGTTACTCGCGGAACCGGCTACGAGCAGTACTTC.

The sample holds a few counts of this clone. The genes are TRBV18 and TRBJ1-1; 10 bases agree with TRBD1. CDR1 is KGHSH and CDR2 is LQKENI in the germline V gene. This CDR3 comprises 12 residues. The trim removed 3 bases at V and 8 bases at J, leaving 0 bases unmatched. The CDR3 DNA is TGTGCCAGCTCACCGGGACAGGGGGAAGCTTTCTTT. This codes for CASSPGQGEAFF.

V gene TRBV28 combines with J gene TRBJ1-6, with 7 bases matching TRBD1. The CDR3 runs to 12 residues. Germline V gives CDR1 MDHEN, CDR2 SYDVKM. J was trimmed by 10 bases and V by 7 bases; bases with no gene match: 4. The CDR3 loop reads CASNTGVSPLHF. The CDR3 bases are TGTGCCAGCAATACAGGGGTCTCACCCCTCCACTTT.